This T cell receptor beta chain was sequenced in a study of T cells after posttransplantation cyclophosphamide. Whole-study findings and limits: Later blood repertoires were often dominated by clones from the donor CD8+ memory compartment. Tissue-infiltrating T cells from skin or gut overlapped little with blood T cells.

This clone was found once. Its antigen is unknown. CDR1 WNHNN and CDR2 SYGVQD come from the germline V gene (reference sequence). CDR3 length: 16 amino acids. The V and J ends lost 3 bases and 0 bases respectively, with 14 bases between them. Cyclophosphamide on days +3 and +4 followed busulfan-fludarabine conditioning and a marrow graft. The table came from immunoSEQ multiplex PCR; TCRdb's copy has only in-frame clones and leaves some out. The repertoire holds roughly 8,000 clones, with roughly nine tenths as singletons. V is TRBV10-1 and J is TRBJ2-5; the D gene is possibly TRBD2 (6 bases). This TCR came from a female patient aged 45-60 years who received an allogeneic stem cell transplant from a related donor, was CMV-positive, and had no GVHD. Some T cells may be the graft donor's. The sample in question was CD4+ T cells sorted from blood, obtained 1404 days after allogeneic stem cell transplant with posttransplant cyclophosphamide. This CDR3 is CASSDPGREYQETQYF. The CDR3 coding sequence is TGCGCCAGCAGTGATCCGGGACGGGAGTACCAAGAGACCCAGTACTTC.